A selection of T cell receptor beta chains follows, all from one sample in a study of T-cell reconstitution after alpha-beta-depleted transplantation in children. TCRdb independently ran MiXCR on the PCR reads; one entry per CDR3 protein. In the table there are more than 400,000 distinct CDR3 sequences, 11% of which are singletons. Sequencing was performed on PBMCs, mostly from graft donor cells, taken 180 days after TCRalphabeta/CD19-depleted stem cell transplant. The receptors derive from a female patient aged 2-9 years who had a stem cell transplant for aplastic anemia, so the T cells may come from the graft donor. Both conserved end residues are trimmed from each CDR3. A D gene is named only where the DNA matches it firmly.

cdr3_aa	d_call	v_call	j_call
ASSLNSGAYGYT	-	TRBV12-3/TRBV12-4	TRBJ1-2
ASSPINSWTVLGEQY	-	TRBV11-2	TRBJ2-7
ASSRGTGENYGYT	TRBD1	TRBV5-1	TRBJ1-2
SAIPGQGRDYGYT	TRBD1	TRBV20-1	TRBJ1-2
ASGPRTSGDYNEQF	TRBD2	TRBV12-5	TRBJ2-1
ASSSNMGPNEKLF	-	TRBV18	TRBJ1-4
ASSTYRGPKNIQY	TRBD1	TRBV27	TRBJ2-4
ASSLDPTWSGELF	-	TRBV5-6	TRBJ2-2
SVHLNTEAF	-	TRBV29-1	TRBJ1-1
ASSAGQIGSPLH	TRBD1	TRBV7-2	TRBJ1-6
ASSLGHINQPQH	-	TRBV7-9	TRBJ1-5